The 5 T cell receptor beta chains in this list originate from one sample, sequenced in a study of blood T cell repertoires in COVID-19. TCRdb's copy holds only in-frame clones and misses some; the assay was immunoSEQ multiplex PCR. Among some 150,000 clones listed, more than 75% were seen once. Sequencing was performed on peripheral blood. These receptors originate from a man in his fifties or sixties who had recovered from COVID-19.

The chain recombines TRBV6-2 or TRBV6-3 with TRBJ2-1; 8 bases align to TRBD1. Germline V gene lookup returns CDR1 MNHEY and CDR2 SVGEGT. The CDR3 contains 14 residues. The J segment lost 10 bases and the V segment lost 2 bases, leaving 7 bases of the junction unmatched. This CDR3 is CASSYRRGLDEQFF. CDR3 DNA sequence: TGTGCCAGCAGTTACCGCAGGGGGCTGGACGAGCAGTTCTTC.

The chain recombines TRBV5-1 with TRBJ2-1; TRBD2 matches at 10 bases. After removal of 5 bases from V and 7 bases from J, the junction contained 12 bases not matched to a gene. The CDR3 spans 16 residues. Germline values: CDR1 SGHRS, CDR2 YFSETQ. The CDR3 coding sequence is TGCGCCAGCAGACCTCTTCTAGCGGGGGATTATAATGAGCAGTTCTTC. Amino acids: CASRPLLAGDYNEQFF.

The rearrangement links TRBV27 to TRBJ2-5; TRBD1 agrees at 12 bases. With 3 bases clipped from V and 6 bases from J, the junction kept 2 bases outside the gene matches. The CDR3 contains 14 residues. The germline V gene encodes CDR1 MNHEY and CDR2 SMNVEV (reference sequence). CDR3 amino acids: CASSFGTGGQTQYF. The CDR3 nucleotides are TGTGCCAGCAGTTTCGGGACAGGGGGCCAGACCCAGTACTTC.

Here the CDR3 reads CASSVTGGSYNEQFF. The CDR3 bases are TGTGCCAGCAGCGTAACAGGGGGCTCCTACAATGAGCAGTTCTTC. The chain uses TRBV5-4 and TRBJ2-1; 8 bases are a match to TRBD1. The J segment lost 0 bases and the V segment lost 4 bases, leaving 3 bases of the junction unmatched. The CDR3 is 15 amino acids. The germline V gene has CDR1 SGHNT and CDR2 YYREEE (reference sequence). The whole variable domain, filled in from reference TRBV5-4 and TRBJ2-1, reads ETGVTQSPTHLIKTRGQQVTLRCSSQSGHNTVSWYQQALGQGPQFIFQYYREEENGRGNFPPRFSGLQFPNYSSELNVNALELDDSALYLCASSVTGGSYNEQFFGPGTRLTVL.

The rearrangement joins TRBV18 to TRBJ1-3, with 7 nucleotides matching TRBD1. This CDR3 contains 16 residues. Germline assignment: CDR1 KGHSH and CDR2 LQKENI. Trimming cost V 2 bases and J 0 bases; bases outside gene matches: 4. The CDR3 DNA sequence: TGTGCCAGCTCACCAGTCAGGGGGAGCTCTGGAAACACCATATATTTT. Translation: CASSPVRGSSGNTIYF.